This TCR beta chain derives from a study of breast tumors, draining lymph nodes, adjacent tissues. Notes on the study in general: Compared with lymph nodes, tumors were less diverse; compared with nontumor tissue, more. Data only fit, rather than demonstrated, lymph node origin of most tumor T cells. Compared with basal-like, luminal-like tumors shared significantly more repertoire with nontumor tissue.

This clonotype was seen many times. Its target is unknown. From the multiplex PCR reads, TCRdb called clonotypes with MiXCR, one entry per CDR3 protein. The data show about 180,000 distinct CDR3 sequences, 25% to 40% seen once. Samples came from axillary lymph nodes draining the breast cancer. The material sequenced was axillary lymph node tissue. The receptor was derived from a female donor with breast cancer. Some clones in this sample may be carry-over from other donors' samples.

CDR3 residues: CSAPKASSGETQYF. The DNA for the CDR3 is TGCAGTGCTCCGAAGGCTAGCTCAGGAGAGACCCAGTACTTC. The chain is built from TRBV20-1 and TRBJ2-5; the D gene is possibly TRBD2 (5 bases). V was trimmed by 5 bases and J by 4 bases, leaving 17 bases between them. This CDR3 is built from 14 residues. The germline CDR1 and CDR2 sequences are DFQATT and SNEGSKA (reference sequence).